Given below is one T cell receptor beta chain in context. Its specificity is not known. Other DNA sequences of this sample code for an identical CDR3. Germline V gives CDR1 LGHNA, CDR2 YSLEER. V gave up 4 bases and J gave up 1 base, with 10 bases separating them. The CDR3 sequence is 14 residues long. A multiplex PCR was run with 60 Vbeta primers and 13 Jbeta primers. Clones were read by immunoSEQ multiplex PCR, and TCRdb kept only the in-frame ones, dropping some. This table has fewer than 250,000 clones, about three quarters appearing once. This sample was included in a study of cytomegalovirus exposure and HLA in healthy donors. Findings and caveats of the study: Later on, an analysis found that several of the most significant clusters appeared to be linked to common viral pathogens, which included parvovirus B19. A later analysis linked a missense DCLRE1C variant to TCR beta V- and J-gene trimming. Reports described diagnosis of cytomegalovirus status by the classifier as highly specific and sensitive.

Sequences were obtained from PBMCs. The chain has TRBV4-3 and TRBJ1-1; D is perhaps TRBD1 (6 bases). This clonotype was sampled from a male donor in good health and CMV-seronegative. The CDR3 spells CASSRLQGNTEAFF. CDR3 in DNA: TGCGCCAGCAGCCGCTTACAGGGGAACACTGAAGCTTTCTTT.